The 13 T cell receptor beta chains below were found in one sample sequenced in a study of blood T cell repertoires in COVID-19. Method: immunoSEQ multiplex PCR; TCRdb's copy keeps in-frame clones and lacks some. The table records 70,000 to 75,000 clones, under 95% of them present only once. The sequenced material came from peripheral blood. These receptors originate from a human donor in a cohort sampled during active COVID-19.

The CDR3 here is CASSFGGASYNEQFF. Written as DNA, the CDR3 is TGTGCCAGCAGCTTCGGCGGAGCCTCCTACAATGAGCAGTTCTTC. J is TRBJ2-1 and V is TRBV7-2; no clear D gene. Germline lookup yields CDR1 SGHTA and CDR2 FQGNSA. V was trimmed by 3 bases and J by 0 bases, leaving 9 bases between them. The CDR3 is 15 amino acids.

This chain links TRBV6-2 or TRBV6-3 with TRBJ2-3; D is undetermined. The V gene lost 0 bases and the J gene lost 4 bases, with 8 bases spanning the gap. The CDR3 totals 14 residues. Per germline, CDR1 MNHEY and CDR2 SVGEGT. This chain's CDR3 is CASSYSRLADTQYF. In DNA form, the CDR3 reads TGTGCCAGCAGTTACTCGAGGCTAGCAGATACGCAGTATTTT.

The rearrangement joins TRBV10-3 to TRBJ1-5; D remains ambiguous. The CDR3 consists of 14 residues. Trimming pared 2 bases from V and 1 base from J, leaving 6 bases between. CDR1 and CDR2 (germline): ENHRY, SYGVKD. The CDR3 here is CAISERGSNQPQHF. For the CDR3, the DNA is TGTGCCATCAGTGAGCGGGGAAGCAATCAGCCCCAGCATTTT.

This clone is categorized as medium-sized (0.01 to 0.1%). V usage is TRBV4-2 and J usage is TRBJ2-3; a possible D gene is TRBD2 (6 bases). Germline V gene lookup returns CDR1 LGHNA and CDR2 YNFKEQ. The CDR3 loop spans 11 amino acids. Trimming pared 6 bases from V and 5 bases from J, leaving 6 bases between. The DNA of the CDR3 is TGTGCCAGCAGGGAGGGAGATACGCAGTATTTT. Translation: CASREGDTQYF.

The chain has TRBV28 and TRBJ2-7, with 9 bases aligning to TRBD1. Germline CDR1 MDHEN, CDR2 SYDVKM. V was pared by 5 bases and J by 5 bases, with 10 bases of the junction left unmatched. This CDR3 region has 15 residues. The CDR3 region has the DNA TGTGCCAGCAGTGAATCCGGGACAGGGTCCAACGAGCAGTACTTC. Translation: CASSESGTGSNEQYF.

V and J are TRBV6-2 or TRBV6-3 and TRBJ1-1; 11 nucleotides line up with TRBD1. The CDR3 contains 17 residues. From germline, CDR1 is MNHEY and CDR2 SVGEGT. Trimming removed 5 bases from V and 3 bases from J; junction bases left unmatched: 11. In nucleotides, the CDR3 is TGTGCCAGCAGTCGGCGGACAGGGGGCGCGAGGGACACTGAAGCTTTCTTT. It yields the protein CASSRRTGGARDTEAFF.

The chain's CDR3 is CASSPLLASETQYF. The CDR3 DNA is TGTGCCAGCAGTCCACTACTAGCGTCGGAGACCCAGTACTTC. The rearrangement joins TRBV27 to TRBJ2-5; 7 bases map to TRBD2. This CDR3 has 14 residues. The V segment lost 5 bases and the J segment 5 bases; nucleotides outside the gene matches: 8. The germline CDR1 and CDR2 sequences are MNHEY and SMNVEV (reference sequence).

V usage is TRBV15 and J usage is TRBJ1-5; D gene uncertain. The CDR3 contains 13 residues. Trimming removed 0 bases from V and 4 bases from J, with 4 bases in between. CDR1 and CDR2 (germline): LNHNV, YYDKDF (reference sequence). CDR3 in amino acids: CATSRERNQPQHF. In DNA, the CDR3 is TGTGCCACCAGCAGAGAGAGGAATCAGCCCCAGCATTTT.

This chain links TRBV6-1 with TRBJ2-7; 8 positions agree with TRBD2. This CDR3 is built from 15 residues. Trimming at V came to 2 bases and at J to 5 bases, leaving 8 bases not matched to a gene. CDR1 and CDR2 from the germline V gene are MNHNS and SASEGT. In DNA form, the CDR3 reads TGTGCCAGCAGTGAAATCGGCGGGAGGAACCACGAGCAGTACTTC. Protein: CASSEIGGRNHEQYF.

The chain couples TRBV10-3 to TRBJ2-6; TRBD2 matches 10 bases. CDR3 size: 16 residues. Per the germline V gene, CDR1 is ENHRY and CDR2 is SYGVKD. V shed 4 bases and J 0 bases; nucleotides not matched to a gene: 0. The CDR3 loop reads CAISASGSSGANVLTF. Here the CDR3 DNA reads TGTGCCATCAGTGCTAGCGGGAGCTCTGGGGCCAACGTCCTGACTTTC.

V and J are TRBV2 and TRBJ2-6, with D perhaps matching TRBD1 (5 bases). Germline values: CDR1 SNHLY, CDR2 FYNNEI. The ends were cut back, 8 bases at V and 1 base at J, with 9 bases in the middle. CDR3 length: 14 amino acids. For the CDR3, the DNA is TGTGCCAGCGGACAATTATCTGGGGCCAACGTCCTGACTTTC. This sequence encodes CASGQLSGANVLTF. The full variable domain, completed using reference TRBV2 and TRBJ2-6, is EPEVTQTPSHQVTQMGQEVILRCVPISNHLYFYWYRQILGQKVEFLVSFYNNEISEKSEIFDDQFSVERPDGSNFTLKIRSTKLEDSAMYFCASGQLSGANVLTFGAGSRLTVL.

The chain links TRBV6-5 to TRBJ1-2; D perhaps matches TRBD1 (6 bases). Trimming removed 5 bases at V and 6 bases at J, with 10 bases between. CDR1 MNHEY and CDR2 SVGAGI come from the germline V gene. This CDR3 region has 12 residues. The CDR3 sequence is CASSPYRDGYTF. In DNA, the CDR3 is TGTGCCAGCAGTCCTTACAGGGATGGCTACACCTTC.

This clone was detected many times. The gene calls are TRBV27 and TRBJ2-6; D is perhaps TRBD2 (6 bases). Trimming took 10 bases from V and 0 from J, leaving 13 bases between them. The CDR3 sequence is 15 residues long. The V gene's germline CDR1 is MNHEY and CDR2 SMNVEV (reference sequence). CDR3 sequence: CATRDFYSGANVLTF. CDR3 bases: TGTGCCACCCGGGACTTTTACTCTGGGGCCAACGTCCTGACTTTC.